The 2 T cell receptor beta chains presented below share a single source sample, sequenced in a study of blood T cell repertoires in COVID-19. Profiling relied on immunoSEQ multiplex PCR, and the TCRdb table lists in-frame clones only, not all of them. The sample includes around 470,000 clones, 85% to 90% of them seen just once. The sample consisted of peripheral blood. The receptor set was obtained from a man younger than 35 with COVID-19, enrolled during active disease.

This rearrangement joins TRBV7-9 to TRBJ2-7, with D possibly matching TRBD2 (5 bases). V was cut by 1 base and J by 7 bases, with 14 bases left in between. Germline V gene lookup returns CDR1 SEHNR and CDR2 FQNEAQ (reference sequence). The CDR3 sequence is 14 residues long. The CDR3 nucleotides read TGTGCCAGCAGCTTAGATAACAGCTGGACTGAGCAGTACTTC. Protein sequence: CASSLDNSWTEQYF.

The sample holds a few counts of this clone. This sequence joins TRBV6-1 and TRBJ1-5, with a tentative D call TRBD1 (5 bases). The CDR3 runs 14 residues. Trimming shortened V by 2 bases and J by 5 bases, and 10 bases separated the two germline ends. Germline-derived CDR1 and CDR2 are MNHNS and SASEGT. The CDR3 region is CASSEQGIYQPQHF. The CDR3 nucleotides are TGTGCCAGCAGTGAACAGGGAATCTATCAGCCCCAGCATTTT.